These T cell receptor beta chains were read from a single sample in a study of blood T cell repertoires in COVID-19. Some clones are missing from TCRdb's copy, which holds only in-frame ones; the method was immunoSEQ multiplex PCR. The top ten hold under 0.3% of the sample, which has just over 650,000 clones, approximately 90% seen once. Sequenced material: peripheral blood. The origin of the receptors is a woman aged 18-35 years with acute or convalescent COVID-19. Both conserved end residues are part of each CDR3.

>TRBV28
CASSSPAEGRYNEQFF
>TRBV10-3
CAIRGQELVIQYF
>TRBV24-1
CAAGTGYGYTF
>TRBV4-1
CASSSVTGSYEQYF
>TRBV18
CASSPRQGTTYEQYF
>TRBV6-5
CASTPMDRAETQYF
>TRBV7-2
CASSLRQANTGELFF
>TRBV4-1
CASSQPQRGSSYEQYF
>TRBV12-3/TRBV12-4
CASTRSTEAFF
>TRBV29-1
CSVGPTPGQGLNGYTF